The present entry profiles one TCR beta chain with its context. Its antigen is as yet unknown. Sampled while nominally healthy, donors likely had unrecorded immune exposures. V lost 3 bases to trimming and J lost 3 bases, with 19 bases between them. The CDR3 is made up of 16 amino acids. Germline CDR1 SGDLS, CDR2 YYNGEE. The data were taken from a study of cytomegalovirus exposure and HLA in healthy donors. Overall study results and limits: From TCR beta sequences, most subjects' HLA-A and HLA-B alleles were reportedly predicted accurately.

The PCR was carried out with 60 Vbeta primers and 13 Jbeta primers. Assay used: immunoSEQ multiplex PCR; TCRdb lists only in-frame clones, some missing. The sample includes 150,000 or so clones, roughly 81% of them seen just once. The chain uses TRBV9 and TRBJ2-7; no firm D call. The sequencing input was PBMCs. The clonotype originates from a woman aged 18-29 years in good health and CMV-seropositive. In DNA, the CDR3 is TGTGCCAGCAGCGGAAAGAGTGGTGTGTCCCTCTACGAGCAGTACTTC. Its translation is CASSGKSGVSLYEQYF.